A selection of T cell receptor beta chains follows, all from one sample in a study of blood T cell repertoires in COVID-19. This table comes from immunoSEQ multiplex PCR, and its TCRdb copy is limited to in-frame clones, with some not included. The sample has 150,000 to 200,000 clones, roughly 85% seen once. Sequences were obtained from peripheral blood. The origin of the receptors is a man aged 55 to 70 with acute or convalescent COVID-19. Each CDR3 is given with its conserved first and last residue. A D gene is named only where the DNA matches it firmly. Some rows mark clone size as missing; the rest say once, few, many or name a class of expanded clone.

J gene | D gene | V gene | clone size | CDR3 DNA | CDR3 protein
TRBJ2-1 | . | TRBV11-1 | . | TGTGCCAGCAGCTCGACAGGTCCCAGGGAGGAGCAGTTCTTC | CASSSTGPREEQFF
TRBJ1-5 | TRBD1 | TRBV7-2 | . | TGTGCCAGCACCCTAGGGGGCGGAGGACGGGGCAATCAGCCCCAGCATTTT | CASTLGGGGRGNQPQHF
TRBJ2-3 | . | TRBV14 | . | TGTGCCAGCAGCCAAGGATTCCGGGAGACGCATACGCAGTATTTT | CASSQGFRETHTQYF
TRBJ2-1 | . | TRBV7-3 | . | TGTGCCAGCAGCTTATCTTCAGGGTACTACAATGAGCAGTTCTTC | CASSLSSGYYNEQFF
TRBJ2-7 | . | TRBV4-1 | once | TGCGCCAGCAGCCAAGTGGGTGCGGGCGAGCAGTACTTC | CASSQVGAGEQYF
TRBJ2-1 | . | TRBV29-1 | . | TGCAGCGTTGGATGGGACACATACAATGAGCAGTTCTTC | CSVGWDTYNEQFF
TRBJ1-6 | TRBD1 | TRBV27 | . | TGTGCCAGCAGCTTAGGGACAGCGCTTGGTGAAACCCTCCACTTT | CASSLGTALGETLHF
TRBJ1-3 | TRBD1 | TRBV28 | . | TGTGCCAGCAGTTTGGTACAGGGGTCTGGAAACACCATATATTTT | CASSLVQGSGNTIYF
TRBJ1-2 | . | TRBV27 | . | TGTGCCAGCAGTTCCCTCTCTCAGGGCGGCTATGGCTACACCTTC | CASSSLSQGGYGYTF
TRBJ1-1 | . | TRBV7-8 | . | TGTGCCAGCAGCTCCGATGGGCACACTGAAGCTTTCTTT | CASSSDGHTEAFF
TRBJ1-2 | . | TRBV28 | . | TGTGCCAGCAGTCAGGCGGGGCCTAACTATGGCTACACCTTC | CASSQAGPNYGYTF
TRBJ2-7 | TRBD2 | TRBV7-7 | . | TGTGCTAGCAGCTTAGTAAGGCTAGCGGGAGGGATTTACGAGCAGTACTTC | CASSLVRLAGGIYEQYF
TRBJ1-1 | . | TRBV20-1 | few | TGCAGTGCTAGTTTCGGGACTGAAGCTTTCTTT | CSASFGTEAFF
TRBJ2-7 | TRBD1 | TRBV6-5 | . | TGTGCCAGCAGGGACGGGACAGGGTACTACGAGCAGTACTTC | CASRDGTGYYEQYF
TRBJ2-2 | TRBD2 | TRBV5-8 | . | TGTGCCAGCAGCTTGGCGACTAGCGGGAGTACCGGGGAGCTGTTTTTT | CASSLATSGSTGELFF
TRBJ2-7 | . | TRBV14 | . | TGTGCCAGCAGTCAGGGGTTTGCCTACGAGCAGTACTTC | CASSQGFAYEQYF
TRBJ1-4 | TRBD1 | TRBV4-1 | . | TGCGCCAGCAGCCGAACCGGGACAGGGGATGAAAAACTGTTTTTT | CASSRTGTGDEKLFF
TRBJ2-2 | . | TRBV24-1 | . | TGTGCCACCAGTGATTTCCCGGCAGGAATCTTGAACGGGGAGCTGTTTTTT | CATSDFPAGILNGELFF
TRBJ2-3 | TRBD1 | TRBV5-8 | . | TGTGCCAGCACCCCATCACAGGGGTTGGATACGCAGTATTTT | CASTPSQGLDTQYF
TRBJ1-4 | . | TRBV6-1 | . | TGTGCCAGCAGTGACGGAGGGCGTGGCAGGACTAATGAAAAACTGTTTTTT | CASSDGGRGRTNEKLFF
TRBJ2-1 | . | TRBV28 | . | TGTGCCAGCAATCAGAGGAGCTCCTACAATGAGCAGTTCTTC | CASNQRSSYNEQFF
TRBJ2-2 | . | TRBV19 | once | TGTGCCAGTAGCTTGTTCAGTGGACTGGGAACGGGAAACACCGGGGAGCTGTTTTTT | CASSLFSGLGTGNTGELFF
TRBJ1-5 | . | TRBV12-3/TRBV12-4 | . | TGTGCCAGCAGTAACCTAACCAATCAGCCCCAGCATTTT | CASSNLTNQPQHF